The rows below give T cell receptor beta chains drawn from one sample of a study of OX40 agonist ivuxolimab in advanced cancers. Produced via immunoSEQ multiplex PCR; TCRdb's table is partial and in-frame only. This table holds approximately 66,000 clones, roughly 80% found once. The sample here was CD4+ or CD8+ T cells sorted from blood, taken in a trial of the OX40 agonist ivuxolimab. Receptors were obtained from an adult with an advanced solid tumor such as melanoma, head and neck, liver or kidney cancer. Each CDR3 is given with its conserved first and last residue. D genes are given only for firm matches. Clone size appears in some rows only: once, few, many, or a class for an expanded clone.

cdr3_length	clone_size	v_call	j_call	d_call	cdr3_nt	cdr3_aa
16	-	TRBV27	TRBJ2-7	TRBD1	TGTGCCAGCAGTTTAAATCCAGGACAGGACTTTTACGAGCAGTACTTC	CASSLNPGQDFYEQYF
14	-	TRBV6-5	TRBJ2-1	-	TGTGCCAGCAGTAGTGCTCCGGGATACAATGAGCAGTTCTTC	CASSSAPGYNEQFF
15	once	TRBV5-6	TRBJ2-5	TRBD1	TGTGCCAGCAGCACCGGACAGGGGGCAATAGAGACCCAGTACTTC	CASSTGQGAIETQYF
14	-	TRBV2	TRBJ2-7	-	TGTGCCAGCAGTGAAGTATACAACTCCTACGAGCAGTACTTC	CASSEVYNSYEQYF
17	-	TRBV28	TRBJ1-3	-	TGTGCCAGCAGTTTATGGGGGCAGGGCCCCACTGGAAACACCATATATTTT	CASSLWGQGPTGNTIYF
14	-	TRBV7-9	TRBJ1-2	TRBD1	TGTGCCAGCAGCACGGACAGGGTCGGTGCTGGCTACACCTTC	CASSTDRVGAGYTF
18	-	TRBV5-1	TRBJ2-6	-	TGCGCCAGCAGCTCCGGACAAGCCGGAAGCTCTGGGGCCAACGTCCTGACTTTC	CASSSGQAGSSGANVLTF
14	-	TRBV7-9	TRBJ1-2	-	TGTGCCAGCAGCTTGTACGGGCCCCTCTATGGCTACACCTTC	CASSLYGPLYGYTF
14	-	TRBV4-2	TRBJ1-6	-	TGTGCCAGCAGCCAAGATGTCGTGGACTCACCCCTCCACTTT	CASSQDVVDSPLHF
16	-	TRBV4-1	TRBJ1-4	-	TGCGCCAGCAGCCAAGGATCCGAGGCAACTAATGAAAAACTGTTTTTT	CASSQGSEATNEKLFF
15	-	TRBV18	TRBJ2-7	-	TGTGCCAGCTCACCTCAGCTACCATTTCCCTACGAGCAGTACTTC	CASSPQLPFPYEQYF
11	few	TRBV30	TRBJ1-2	-	TGTGCCTGGAGTGCGCCCGGGGGGATAAGCTTC	CAWSAPGGISF
13	-	TRBV11-3	TRBJ2-1	-	TGTGCCAGCAGCTTAGGTTCCTACAATGAGCAGTTCTTC	CASSLGSYNEQFF
13	-	TRBV15	TRBJ1-5	-	TGTGCCACCAGTAGGGACACCAATCAGCCCCAGCATTTT	CATSRDTNQPQHF
14	-	TRBV11-3	TRBJ2-3	-	TGTGCCAGCAAAATCCATGGGGGCACAGATACGCAGTATTTT	CASKIHGGTDTQYF
12	-	TRBV29-1	TRBJ1-1	-	TGCAGCGTCGGCACCGGGGACACTGAAGCTTTCTTT	CSVGTGDTEAFF
15	-	TRBV5-1	TRBJ1-2	-	TGCGCCAGCAGCTTGGGTGTGGGGAGCTGGGATGGCTACACCTTC	CASSLGVGSWDGYTF
13	-	TRBV19	TRBJ1-4	-	TGTGCCAGCCTAGGGGATTTTCAAGAAAAACTGTTTTTT	CASLGDFQEKLFF
14	-	TRBV7-2	TRBJ2-7	-	TGTGCCAGCAGCTTTTCTCACGCCAACTACGAGCAGTACTTC	CASSFSHANYEQYF
14	-	TRBV6-5	TRBJ2-7	-	TGTGCCAGCAGCCGTTCCGGGCGACCCTACGAGCAGTACTTC	CASSRSGRPYEQYF
15	-	TRBV7-3	TRBJ2-1	TRBD2	TGTGCCAGCAGCCGAGGACTAGCGAACTTCGATGAGCAGTTCTTC	CASSRGLANFDEQFF
14	once	TRBV18	TRBJ1-6	-	TGTGCCAGCTCTCGGACGGAAGATAATTCACCCCTCCACTTT	CASSRTEDNSPLHF
17	-	TRBV28	TRBJ2-1	TRBD2	TGTGCCAGCAGTTCGGGGGGGGGACCGATCTCCTACAATGAGCAGTTCTTC	CASSSGGGPISYNEQFF
13	-	TRBV11-3	TRBJ2-7	TRBD1	TGTGCCAGCAGCCGGGACAGGGATAACGAGCAGTACTTC	CASSRDRDNEQYF
14	once	TRBV7-7	TRBJ2-7	TRBD1	TGTGCTAGCAGCTTAGCAGGGGGCTCCTACGAGCAGTACTTC	CASSLAGGSYEQYF
13	-	TRBV6-5	TRBJ2-7	-	TGTGCCAGCAGTTACCCAGAAGATGTAGAGCAGTACTTC	CASSYPEDVEQYF
18	-	TRBV15	TRBJ2-5	TRBD1	TGTGCCACCAGCAGACCCGGGACAGGAAGGTTAGGTGGGGAGACCCAGTACTTC	CATSRPGTGRLGGETQYF
14	once	TRBV2	TRBJ2-4	TRBD1	TGTGCCAGCGGAGGGGACAGGGGGCGCGGCATTCAGTACTTC	CASGGDRGRGIQYF
17	-	TRBV7-8	TRBJ2-7	-	TGTGCCAGCAGCTTAGGAGTGGGGGCAGATAGTCACTACGAGCAGTACTTC	CASSLGVGADSHYEQYF
14	once	TRBV11-2	TRBJ2-5	-	TGTGCCAGCAGCTTATACGGGTTCGGAGGGACCCAGTACTTC	CASSLYGFGGTQYF
16	-	TRBV18	TRBJ2-2	-	TGTGCCAGCTCCGGGGAACAGATGGGGAACACCGGGGAGCTGTTTTTT	CASSGEQMGNTGELFF
16	-	TRBV6-1	TRBJ1-1	TRBD1	TGTGCCAGCAGTGCCGGGAGGATGACAGGGGCCTCTGAAGCTTTCTTT	CASSAGRMTGASEAFF
12	-	TRBV7-9	TRBJ1-2	-	TGTGCCAGCAGCTTATGGGAAAATGGCTACACCTTC	CASSLWENGYTF
12	-	TRBV7-9	TRBJ1-1	-	TGTGCCAGCACCCCCCTAGAGGCTGAAGCTTTCTTT	CASTPLEAEAFF
14	once	TRBV2	TRBJ1-1	-	TGTGCCAGCAGTCTCCCGGGACAGAACACTGAAGCTTTCTTT	CASSLPGQNTEAFF
17	-	TRBV9	TRBJ2-3	TRBD2	TGTGCCAGCAGCGTAGATAGCGGGGGGTTGGGCACAGATACGCAGTATTTT	CASSVDSGGLGTDTQYF
16	-	TRBV7-8	TRBJ2-3	TRBD2	TGTGCCAGCAGCTACCGCGGCGGGGGGGCCCCAGATACGCAGTATTTT	CASSYRGGGAPDTQYF
15	-	TRBV28	TRBJ2-5	-	TGTGCCAGCACTCGGACGCATAGATCGGGAGAGACCCAGTACTTC	CASTRTHRSGETQYF
14	-	TRBV28	TRBJ2-1	TRBD1	TGTGCCAGCAGAGCACTCAGGGGGCCCCCCAAGCAGTTCTTC	CASRALRGPPKQFF
13	-	TRBV6-6	TRBJ1-6	-	TGTGCCAGCTTCGGGGGCTTGGGATCACCCCTCCACTTT	CASFGGLGSPLHF
16	-	TRBV28	TRBJ1-5	-	TGTGCCAGCACCTTCATTCGGGGGTATGGGAATCAGCCCCAGCATTTT	CASTFIRGYGNQPQHF
15	-	TRBV11-2	TRBJ1-2	-	TGTGCCAGCAGCCGATTGGGGCTTCGGGGCTATGGCTACACCTTC	CASSRLGLRGYGYTF
16	-	TRBV9	TRBJ2-3	TRBD2	TGTGCCAGCAGCGTAGGACTAGCGGGGGACACAGATACGCAGTATTTT	CASSVGLAGDTDTQYF
12	-	TRBV7-3	TRBJ2-1	-	TGTGCCAGCAGCGGTGACAGTTGGGAGCAGTTCTTC	CASSGDSWEQFF
18	-	TRBV6-1	TRBJ2-4	-	TGTGCCAGCAGTGAGTTGGGGGACCCCTCGCAGTCGGGAAACATTCAGTACTTC	CASSELGDPSQSGNIQYF
14	-	TRBV28	TRBJ1-1	-	TGTGCCACCACAGGGTTTAGCTGGGGCACTGAAGCTTTCTTT	CATTGFSWGTEAFF
13	-	TRBV19	TRBJ2-5	-	TGTGCCAGTAGTCCAGGGTTTCAGGAGACCCAGTACTTC	CASSPGFQETQYF
14	-	TRBV5-1	TRBJ2-1	-	TGCGCCAGCACGGACGGGGTCGCCTACAATGAGCAGTTCTTC	CASTDGVAYNEQFF
15	-	TRBV2	TRBJ2-7	TRBD2	TGTGCCAGCAGTGAAGAGACTAGCGGGGGGTACGAGCAGTACTTC	CASSEETSGGYEQYF